The rows below give T cell receptor beta chains drawn from one sample of a study of post-analysis software for immune sequencing data. TCRdb analysed the PCR reads with MiXCR anew, one entry per CDR3 protein. This sample carries hundreds of thousands of distinct CDR3 sequences, roughly 50% of them seen once, and the ten largest clones take 4.6%. The sample was blood. The receptors were gathered from a girl aged 5-17 years with multiple sclerosis. CDR3s include the opening cysteine and the closing phenylalanine or tryptophan. The D gene is left open where the match is weak. The listing skips clone size in some rows; elsewhere it reads once, few, many or a size class.

j_gene | v_gene | abundance | d_gene | CDR3aa | CDR3nt
TRBJ2-3 | TRBV20-1 | NA | TRBD2 | CSAGRLAGTDTQYF | TGCAGTGCTGGCCGACTAGCGGGGACAGATACGCAGTATTTT
TRBJ2-7 | TRBV5-6 | NA | NA | CASSSSPHLGPLEDEQYF | TGTGCCAGCAGTTCCTCACCCCATTTGGGCCCACTGGAGGATGAGCAGTACTTC
TRBJ2-3 | TRBV15 | NA | TRBD1 | CATSPGYRGLHADTQYF | TGTGCCACCAGCCCGGGCTACAGGGGGCTGCATGCAGATACGCAGTATTTT
TRBJ2-5 | TRBV20-1 | few | NA | CSATPGTSQETQYF | TGCAGTGCTACCCCCGGGACTTCCCAAGAGACCCAGTACTTC
TRBJ2-1 | TRBV4-1 | NA | NA | CASTAPDRGLGNEQFF | TGCGCCAGCACCGCACCCGACAGGGGACTAGGCAATGAGCAGTTCTTC
TRBJ2-7 | TRBV5-5 | NA | TRBD1 | CASTGQGPASYEQYF | TGTGCCAGCACTGGACAGGGGCCGGCCTCCTACGAGCAGTACTTC
TRBJ2-7 | TRBV10-3 | NA | NA | CAISEVSRGGQYF | TGTGCCATCAGTGAAGTAAGTAGAGGCGGGCAGTACTTC
TRBJ2-7 | TRBV27 | few | NA | CASSFDRLTYEQYF | TGTGCCAGCAGTTTTGACAGATTAACCTACGAGCAGTACTTC
TRBJ2-1 | TRBV6-5 | NA | NA | CASSYGTFLQFF | TGTGCCAGTAGCTACGGGACATTTCTGCAGTTCTTC
TRBJ1-1 | TRBV6-1 | NA | NA | CASSDAYEGNTEAFF | TGTGCCAGCAGTGATGCCTATGAGGGGAACACTGAAGCTTTCTTT
TRBJ2-7 | TRBV7-8 | few | NA | CASSLGQNGYEQYF | TGTGCCAGCAGCTTAGGGCAGAATGGCTACGAGCAGTACTTC
TRBJ2-5 | TRBV11-2 | few | TRBD1 | CASSARGKEETQYF | TGTGCCAGCAGCGCCAGGGGGAAAGAGGAGACCCAGTACTTC
TRBJ2-1 | TRBV12-3/TRBV12-4 | once | TRBD2 | CASTPSGRASNEQFF | TGTGCCAGCACCCCTAGCGGGAGGGCCTCAAATGAGCAGTTCTTC
TRBJ2-7 | TRBV9 | NA | TRBD2 | CASSVAGRDYEQYF | TGTGCCAGCAGCGTAGCCGGTCGGGACTATGAGCAGTACTTC
TRBJ1-5 | TRBV5-1 | NA | TRBD1 | CASSAAGDRNQPQHF | TGCGCCAGCAGCGCCGCGGGGGACAGAAATCAGCCCCAGCATTTT
TRBJ2-1 | TRBV20-1 | NA | TRBD2 | CSASEAGGPNNEQFF | TGCAGTGCTAGTGAGGCGGGAGGGCCGAACAATGAGCAGTTCTTC
TRBJ2-1 | TRBV20-1 | NA | NA | CSVSPLAGKRSYNEQFF | TGCAGTGTTAGCCCCCTCGCCGGGAAAAGGTCCTACAATGAGCAGTTCTTC
TRBJ2-2 | TRBV7-2 | few | NA | CASSLIGELFF | TGTGCCAGCAGCTTAATCGGGGAGCTGTTTTTT
TRBJ2-5 | TRBV20-1 | NA | NA | CSAIGTWRLQETQYF | TGCAGTGCTATTGGGACTTGGAGGCTTCAAGAGACCCAGTACTTC
TRBJ1-1 | TRBV20-1 | NA | NA | CSARDGLRYTEAFF | TGCAGTGCCCGTGACGGCCTCAGGTACACTGAAGCTTTCTTT
TRBJ2-3 | TRBV10-3 | NA | NA | CAISVVGLSTDTQYF | TGTGCCATCAGTGTCGTGGGACTCAGCACAGATACGCAGTATTTT
TRBJ2-1 | TRBV27 | NA | NA | CASSLGARSLEQFF | TGTGCCAGCAGCCTGGGGGCCAGGTCGCTCGAGCAGTTCTTC
TRBJ2-1 | TRBV7-2 | NA | TRBD2 | CASSLKGRLAGPNEQFF | TGTGCCAGCAGCTTGAAGGGGAGACTAGCGGGTCCCAATGAGCAGTTCTTC
TRBJ2-5 | TRBV5-1 | NA | NA | CASSFLTEQETQYF | TGCGCCAGCAGCTTCCTAACGGAACAAGAGACCCAGTACTTC